This is a list of T cell receptor beta chains from one sample in a study of blood T cells in healthy people across ages. TCRdb re-analysed the 5' RACE reads in MiXCR, keeping a single row per CDR3 protein. This sample has approximately 960,000 distinct CDR3 sequences, with 29% found just once. This sample was also put to use in a study of T cells of mothers and their children.

Sequencing was done on a sample of blood. The receptors were gathered from a woman in her 40s in good health. The CDR3 runs from the conserved cysteine through the conserved F or W. The order of the fields is clone size, V gene, D gene, J gene, CDR3 DNA, CDR3 protein. D genes are given only for firm matches. Rows give clone size only sometimes, using once, few, many, or a class for an expanded clone.

abundance: .
v_gene: TRBV6-2/TRBV6-3
d_gene: .
j_gene: TRBJ1-1
CDR3nt: TGTACCAGCAGTTACGGGGTTCGCAGCACTGAAGCTTTCTTT
CDR3aa: CTSSYGVRSTEAFF

abundance: many
v_gene: TRBV7-2
d_gene: TRBD2
j_gene: TRBJ2-7
CDR3nt: TGTGCCAGCAGCTTGGGACTAGCGGGGGTCTACTACGAGCAGTACTTC
CDR3aa: CASSLGLAGVYYEQYF

abundance: few
v_gene: TRBV28
d_gene: .
j_gene: TRBJ1-6
CDR3nt: TGTGCCACCCTCGAGAGGGAAGTTCGTTCACCCCTCCACTTT
CDR3aa: CATLEREVRSPLHF

abundance: few
v_gene: TRBV28
d_gene: .
j_gene: TRBJ1-2
CDR3nt: TGTGCCAGCAGTCCGGGACCGTCCTATGGCTACACCTTC
CDR3aa: CASSPGPSYGYTF

abundance: .
v_gene: TRBV25-1
d_gene: .
j_gene: TRBJ2-7
CDR3nt: TGTGCCAGCAGTGTGGGTTCAGGGTACGAGCAGTACTTC
CDR3aa: CASSVGSGYEQYF

abundance: .
v_gene: TRBV12-3/TRBV12-4
d_gene: .
j_gene: TRBJ1-4
CDR3nt: TGTGCCAGCAGTCGACTGAGGGAACTGTTTTTT
CDR3aa: CASSRLRELFF

abundance: few
v_gene: TRBV27
d_gene: TRBD2
j_gene: TRBJ2-1
CDR3nt: TGTGCCAGCAGTTTAACGGGACTAGCCCACAATGAGCAGTTCTTC
CDR3aa: CASSLTGLAHNEQFF

abundance: .
v_gene: TRBV6-2/TRBV6-3
d_gene: .
j_gene: TRBJ1-1
CDR3nt: TGTGCCAGCAGTACCCCGACAGTGAACACTGAAGCTTTCTTT
CDR3aa: CASSTPTVNTEAFF

abundance: .
v_gene: TRBV7-8
d_gene: .
j_gene: TRBJ1-5
CDR3nt: TGTGCCAGCAGCCCTTCGGACGGGGGCAATCAGCCCCAGCATTTT
CDR3aa: CASSPSDGGNQPQHF

abundance: .
v_gene: TRBV12-3/TRBV12-4
d_gene: .
j_gene: TRBJ1-5
CDR3nt: TGTGCCAGCAGTTTCGGGGGAAATAGCAATCAGCCCCAGCATTTT
CDR3aa: CASSFGGNSNQPQHF

abundance: once
v_gene: TRBV5-4
d_gene: .
j_gene: TRBJ2-5
CDR3nt: TGTGCCAGCAGCCCGGGACGACTCCTCGACCAAGAGACCCAGTACTTC
CDR3aa: CASSPGRLLDQETQYF

abundance: many
v_gene: TRBV20-1
d_gene: TRBD2
j_gene: TRBJ2-1
CDR3nt: TGCAGTGCTAGCGGGGGGGCTTTAGGAAATGAGCAGTTCTTC
CDR3aa: CSASGGALGNEQFF

abundance: many
v_gene: TRBV12-3/TRBV12-4
d_gene: TRBD1
j_gene: TRBJ2-6
CDR3nt: TGTGCCAGCAGTATAACCCCGGGACAGATGAGCTCTGGGGCCAACGTCCTGACTTTC
CDR3aa: CASSITPGQMSSGANVLTF

abundance: few
v_gene: TRBV20-1
d_gene: TRBD1
j_gene: TRBJ1-6
CDR3nt: TGCAGTGCTGAAGGGCGGGACAGGGGACCCTTAATGTCACCCCTCCACTTT
CDR3aa: CSAEGRDRGPLMSPLHF

abundance: .
v_gene: TRBV29-1
d_gene: .
j_gene: TRBJ1-4
CDR3nt: TGCAGCGTGAGCAGAGGGAGTGAAAAACTGTTTTTT
CDR3aa: CSVSRGSEKLFF

abundance: few
v_gene: TRBV12-3/TRBV12-4
d_gene: TRBD1
j_gene: TRBJ1-4
CDR3nt: TGTGCCAGCAGTTCCCAAACTGAGACAGGGGATGAAAAACTGTTTTTT
CDR3aa: CASSSQTETGDEKLFF

abundance: few
v_gene: TRBV7-2
d_gene: .
j_gene: TRBJ1-4
CDR3nt: TGTGCCAGCAGCTTAGAAGAGGTCACTAATGAAAAACTGTTTTTT
CDR3aa: CASSLEEVTNEKLFF

abundance: .
v_gene: TRBV27
d_gene: .
j_gene: TRBJ1-1
CDR3nt: TGTGCCAGCAGTTTATCGCCCCAGGGGAACACTGAAGCTTTCTTT
CDR3aa: CASSLSPQGNTEAFF

abundance: many
v_gene: TRBV6-1
d_gene: .
j_gene: TRBJ2-5
CDR3nt: TGTGCCAGCAGTGAAATGTGGGCAGGTTCTAGAGAGACCCAGTACTTC
CDR3aa: CASSEMWAGSRETQYF

abundance: .
v_gene: TRBV7-3
d_gene: TRBD2
j_gene: TRBJ2-1
CDR3nt: TGTGCCAGCAGTATGGGGGGGAATTCCTACAATGAGCAGTTCTTC
CDR3aa: CASSMGGNSYNEQFF

abundance: few
v_gene: TRBV7-9
d_gene: TRBD1
j_gene: TRBJ2-4
CDR3nt: TGTGCCAGCAGCCCCCGGGACAGGACTGAGCAGTACTTC
CDR3aa: CASSPRDRTEQYF

abundance: .
v_gene: TRBV5-4
d_gene: .
j_gene: TRBJ2-2
CDR3nt: TGTGCCAGCAGCTTGTACACAGGGAGCACCGGGGAGCTGTTTTTT
CDR3aa: CASSLYTGSTGELFF

abundance: .
v_gene: TRBV28
d_gene: TRBD1
j_gene: TRBJ1-2
CDR3nt: TGTGCCAGCAGTTTGGGGACAGGGATGGATGGCTACACCTTC
CDR3aa: CASSLGTGMDGYTF

abundance: .
v_gene: TRBV5-1
d_gene: .
j_gene: TRBJ1-6
CDR3nt: TGCGCCAGCAGCGGAGACTATAATTCACCCCTCCACTTT
CDR3aa: CASSGDYNSPLHF

abundance: many
v_gene: TRBV28
d_gene: TRBD1
j_gene: TRBJ2-5
CDR3nt: TGTGCCAGCAGACCCCGGACAGGGCTGATCCAAGAGACCCAGTACTTC
CDR3aa: CASRPRTGLIQETQYF

abundance: many
v_gene: TRBV7-2
d_gene: .
j_gene: TRBJ1-6
CDR3nt: TGTGCCAGCAGCTTAGAGGGGACCAATTCACCCCTCCACTTT
CDR3aa: CASSLEGTNSPLHF

abundance: .
v_gene: TRBV12-3/TRBV12-4
d_gene: TRBD2
j_gene: TRBJ2-1
CDR3nt: TGTGCCAGCAGCTCCGGGACTAGCGGGGGCGAAAGGAGTGAGCAGTTCTTC
CDR3aa: CASSSGTSGGERSEQFF

abundance: .
v_gene: TRBV5-6
d_gene: .
j_gene: TRBJ1-2
CDR3nt: TGTGCCAGCAGCCGGGGGGACCAGGGAGGAAAGGACACCTTC
CDR3aa: CASSRGDQGGKDTF

abundance: .
v_gene: TRBV6-5
d_gene: .
j_gene: TRBJ2-3
CDR3nt: TGTGCCAGCAGTAGGGGTGAAGCGCGGGTGGGTCGTACGCAGTATTTT
CDR3aa: CASSRGEARVGRTQYF

abundance: .
v_gene: TRBV7-2
d_gene: TRBD2
j_gene: TRBJ2-5
CDR3nt: TGTGCCAGCAGCACACTAGCGGGAGGGTACCAAGAGACCCAGTACTTC
CDR3aa: CASSTLAGGYQETQYF

abundance: few
v_gene: TRBV20-1
d_gene: .
j_gene: TRBJ1-4
CDR3nt: TGCAGTGCCCCTAAGGGGACACTTAATGAAAAACTGTTTTTT
CDR3aa: CSAPKGTLNEKLFF

abundance: .
v_gene: TRBV7-2
d_gene: .
j_gene: TRBJ2-5
CDR3nt: TGTGCCAGCAGTAACGGACAGTACCAAGAGACCCAGTACTTC
CDR3aa: CASSNGQYQETQYF